This T cell receptor (beta chain) is from a study of long-term antiretroviral therapy in people with HIV. The CDR3 runs to 17 residues. Germline V lookup: CDR1 MNHNS, CDR2 SASEGT. The V segment lost 4 bases and the J segment 0 bases; nucleotides outside the gene matches: 9. At survey level, the immunoSEQ assay was run in its v3.0 version. Sequenced by immunoSEQ multiplex PCR; TCRdb stores in-frame clones only, minus some. The sample yields approximately 17,000 clones, just under 80% seen once. The sequence came from a woman in her thirties or forties with HIV. The sample was unsorted PBMCs, taken 3.1 to 3.3 years after starting antiretroviral therapy. The rearrangement uses TRBV6-1 and TRBJ1-5, with TRBD1 identical over 7 bases. CDR3 DNA: TGTGCCAGCAGTGTCCACCGGGACAGTCATAGCAATCAGCCCCAGCATTTT. Protein product: CASSVHRDSHSNQPQHF.